This paragraph reports one T cell receptor (beta chain). Germline V lookup: CDR1 SGHRS, CDR2 YFSETQ. V was cut by 4 bases and J by 6 bases, with 28 bases left in between. The CDR3 runs 18 residues. The sample belongs to a study of blood T cell repertoires in COVID-19. The table came from immunoSEQ multiplex PCR; TCRdb's copy has only in-frame clones and leaves some out. The sample has 440,000 or so clones, over 75% seen once; the top ten hold 1.5% to 1.7%. This chain links TRBV5-1 with TRBJ1-1, with a weak D call TRBD1 (6 bases). This clonotype was sampled from a woman aged 40 to 50 with COVID-19, enrolled during active disease. Sequenced input: peripheral blood. The CDR3 region is CASSEGRGKRVELAEAFF. CDR3 coding DNA: TGCGCCAGCAGCGAAGGCAGGGGCAAACGCGTGGAGTTGGCTGAAGCTTTCTTT. The complete variable domain, with remaining parts taken from reference TRBV5-1 and TRBJ1-1, reads KAGVTQTPRYLIKTRGQQVTLSCSPISGHRSVSWYQQTPGQGLQFLFEYFSETQRNKGNFPGRFSGRQFSNSRSEMNVSTLELGDSALYLCASSEGRGKRVELAEAFFGQGTRLTVV.